The source of this T cell receptor (beta chain) is a study of long-term antiretroviral therapy in people with HIV. The CDR3 has 15 residues. The V gene end was trimmed by 2 bases and the J gene end by 4 bases; junction bases not matched to a gene: 6. CDR1 is SGHNT, CDR2 YYREEE, per germline (reference sequence). At the survey level, the v3.0 immunoSEQ assay was run. TCRdb's copy holds only in-frame clones and misses some; the assay was immunoSEQ multiplex PCR. The table has some 15,000 clones, about 82% seen once. Post-ART PBMC samples numbered at least two per donor, and pre-ART ones at least one. Every specimen held between roughly 0.85-11 million cryopreserved PBMC. These were thawed and washed before DNA extraction.

This chain uses TRBV5-4 with TRBJ2-7; TRBD1 matches at 10 bases. The sequence came from a woman aged 40 to 50 with HIV. The input for sequencing was unsorted PBMCs, taken 1.8 years before starting antiretroviral therapy. The CDR3 DNA follows: TGTGCCAGCAGCTTAGGGACAGGGGACGGGTACGAGCAGTACTTC. It codes for CASSLGTGDGYEQYF.